What follows are 6 T cell receptor beta chains derived from one specimen sequenced in a study of T cells in Graves' hyperthyroidism and ophthalmopathy. Amplified TCR beta CDR3 regions came from RNA transcripts. In the first-round RT-PCR of the TCR CDR3, the HTBI primer set was used. TCRdb analysed the multiplex PCR reads with MiXCR anew, one entry per CDR3 protein. The repertoire holds 300,000 or so distinct CDR3 sequences, with approximately 17% as singletons. The specimen was blood. These receptors originate from a man aged 25 to 40 with Graves' hyperthyroidism.

The V call is TRBV29-1, the J call TRBJ2-1; 9 positions agree with TRBD2. V trimming: 4 bases; J trimming: 0 bases; junction bases outside the gene matches: 10. CDR1 and CDR2 from the germline V gene are SQVTM and ANQGSEA. This CDR3 region has 17 residues. In nucleotides, the CDR3 is TGCAGCGTTGTAGATAGCGGGAGTTACGACTCCTACAATGAGCAGTTCTTC. It is translated as CSVVDSGSYDSYNEQFF.

Ten or more counts support this clonotype. This rearrangement joins TRBV5-1 to TRBJ2-1; 8 nucleotides agree with TRBD2. J was trimmed by 4 bases and V by 0 bases; bases with no gene match: 3. Germline V gene data show CDR1 as SGHRS and CDR2 as YFSETQ. This CDR3 contains 15 residues. The CDR3: CASSLALADYNEQFF. CDR3 sequence (DNA): TGCGCCAGCAGCTTGGCACTAGCGGATTACAATGAGCAGTTCTTC.

Many counts were recorded for this clonotype. The gene calls are TRBV28 and TRBJ1-5; D gene uncertain. Germline-derived CDR1 and CDR2 are MDHEN and SYDVKM. CDR3 size: 15 residues. The V end lost 6 bases, the J end lost 7 bases, and 19 bases lay between the germline ends. DNA for the CDR3: TGTGCCAGCAGCCTGAGAGGGTCCCCCCAACAGCCCCAGCATTTT. Translated: CASSLRGSPQQPQHF. Full variable domain (rest looked up from reference TRBV28 and TRBJ1-5): DVKVTQSSRYLVKRTGEKVFLECVQDMDHENMFWYRQDPGLGLRLIYFSYDVKMKEKGDIPEGYSVSREKKERFSLILESASTNQTSMYLCASSLRGSPQQPQHFGDGTRLSIL.

V gene TRBV6-1 combines with J gene TRBJ1-5, with 7 bases that match TRBD1. With 5 bases clipped from V and 8 bases from J, the junction kept 6 bases outside the gene matches. Germline assignment: CDR1 MNHNS and CDR2 SASEGT. CDR3 length equals 13 residues. DNA of the CDR3: TGTGCCAGCAGTCAGAACAGGGGCGAGCCCCAGCATTTT. This codes for CASSQNRGEPQHF.

This clonotype was picked up many times. This chain connects TRBV5-1 to TRBJ2-7; D gene uncertain. Trimming removed 3 bases from V and 6 bases from J, with 19 bases in between. Per the germline V gene, CDR1 is SGHRS and CDR2 is YFSETQ. The CDR3 spans 15 residues. This chain's CDR3 is CASSSGSELVSEQYF. As DNA, the CDR3 is TGCGCCAGCAGCTCGGGTTCGGAGCTGGTCTCCGAGCAGTACTTC.

In its sample, this clonotype was seen a few times. This chain joins TRBV6-1 and TRBJ2-1; unclear D gene. The CDR3 spans 12 residues. V lost 5 bases, J lost 9 bases, and 11 bases lay in between. The germline V gene has CDR1 MNHNS and CDR2 SASEGT. CDR3 sequence: CASSPLYGEQFF. The CDR3 region has the DNA TGTGCCAGCAGTCCCCTCTATGGTGAGCAGTTCTTC.